This entry lists 7 T cell receptor beta chains sequenced from one sample in a study of beta chain features in type 1 diabetes. These TCRs are of unknown antigen specificity. Study-wide points: Shorter TCRB CDR3s, moderately but significantly so, were found in Type 1 diabetes patients in all four CD4+ subsets.

The whole isolated RNA underwent reverse transcription, so sequencing captured expressed TCRB transcripts. Assay: immunoSEQ multiplex PCR; the TCRdb copy retains only in-frame clones and omits some. The profile covers 600,000 to 700,000 clones, with 12% appearing a single time and more than 0.09% taken by the ten largest. Sequenced input: naive CD4+ T cells from blood. The receptor set was obtained from a man aged 25-45 years with type 1 diabetes.

This clone showed up just a few times. The chain joins TRBV25-1 to TRBJ2-5, with 8 bases identical to TRBD2. The V gene's germline CDR1 is MGHDK and CDR2 SYGVNS. The CDR3 has 15 residues. The ends lost 3 bases at V and 4 bases at J; junction bases unmatched: 7. The CDR3 nucleotides are TGTGCCAGCAGTGATCCAGGACTAGCCGGAGAGACCCAGTACTTC. It yields the protein CASSDPGLAGETQYF.

V is TRBV9 and J is TRBJ2-1; D gene ambiguous. Trimming cost V 0 bases and J 4 bases, with 11 bases left between them. Per the germline V gene, CDR1 is SGDLS and CDR2 is YYNGEE. The CDR3 extends over 15 amino acids. The CDR3 nucleotides are TGTGCCAGCAGCGTAGTCGTTGGCAATTACAATGAGCAGTTCTTC. Residues: CASSVVVGNYNEQFF.

This clone was picked up a small number of times. The V call is TRBV7-2, the J call TRBJ1-5, with a weak D call TRBD1 (5 bases). V was pared by 0 bases and J by 5 bases, with 14 bases between. Germline CDR1 SGHTA, CDR2 FQGNSA. The CDR3 is 16 amino acids. CDR3 bases: TGTGCCAGCAGCTTAGCGCAGGTCGGAGGGGATCAGCCCCAGCATTTT. This translates into CASSLAQVGGDQPQHF.

This clone showed up just a few times. The genes are TRBV11-3 and TRBJ1-6, with no clear D. The CDR3 sequence is 17 residues long. From germline, CDR1 is SGHNT and CDR2 YENEEA. Trimming shortened V by 7 bases and J by 8 bases, and 24 bases separated the two germline ends. The CDR3 DNA follows: TGTGCCAGCACCATTACGGGGAGCGGTGTATTTTATTCACCCCTCCACTTT. This gives the protein CASTITGSGVFYSPLHF.

This clone was seen just once. The rearrangement joins TRBV4-3 to TRBJ1-4, with 12 bases lining up with TRBD1. Germline lookup yields CDR1 LGHNA and CDR2 YSLEER. J was trimmed by 8 bases and V by 4 bases; bases with no gene match: 14. The CDR3 extends over 18 amino acids. The CDR3 nucleotides read TGCGCCAGCAGCCCCGGGACAGGGGGCAACACGGGCAACGAAAAACTGTTTTTT. This sequence encodes CASSPGTGGNTGNEKLFF.

In regard to this clone: Other DNA sequences in this specimen translate into the identical CDR3. DNA of the CDR3: TGTGCCAGCAGCCCCGGACTTAGCACAGATACGCAGTATTTT. It encodes CASSPGLSTDTQYF. The chain recombines TRBV7-2 with TRBJ2-3; D may be TRBD2 (5 bases). Per germline, CDR1 SGHTA and CDR2 FQGNSA. The V gene lost 5 bases and the J gene lost 0 bases, with 9 bases spanning the gap. The CDR3 contains 14 residues.

This clone was seen a few times. The chain has TRBV2 and TRBJ2-4; TRBD1 matches at 7 bases. This CDR3 is 14 amino acids long. The V gene end was trimmed by 5 bases and the J gene end by 8 bases; junction bases not matched to a gene: 9. Germline assignment: CDR1 SNHLY and CDR2 FYNNEI. The DNA for the CDR3 is TGTGCCAGCAGTCCAACAGGGGTAGTGGACATTCAGTACTTC. Translated, it gives CASSPTGVVDIQYF.